The 9 T cell receptor beta chains given below trace back to one sample, sequenced in a study of OX40 agonist ivuxolimab in advanced cancers. Generated by immunoSEQ multiplex PCR, the TCRdb table keeps only in-frame clones and is missing some. Seen here are about 61,000 clones, 70% to 90% observed once, and the top ten hold roughly 1.1%. Sample: CD4+ or CD8+ T cells sorted from blood, taken in a trial of the OX40 agonist ivuxolimab. These receptors were collected from an adult with an advanced solid tumor such as melanoma, head and neck, liver or kidney cancer.

This chain connects TRBV5-1 to TRBJ2-2, with TRBD1 identical over 7 bases. The V and J ends lost 1 base and 9 bases, in that order; junction bases with no gene match: 21. The CDR3 is 19 amino acids. Germline V lookup: CDR1 SGHRS, CDR2 YFSETQ. CDR3 DNA sequence: TGCGCCAGCAGCTTGAACGCCCGAGGTGGGGCAGGGGGAAAGAGGGAGCTGTTTTTT. As protein: CASSLNARGGAGGKRELFF.

This clone was observed a single time. CDR3 nucleotides: TGTGCCAGCAGCCCCCTCTCAGGGCGCTCCTACGAGCAGTACTTC. This codes for CASSPLSGRSYEQYF. The rearrangement uses TRBV16 and TRBJ2-7; a possible D gene is TRBD1 (5 bases). The CDR3 totals 15 residues. Germline CDR1 and CDR2: KGHSY and FQNENV. Trimming took 4 bases from V and 0 from J, leaving 13 bases between them.

The chain combines TRBV7-2 with TRBJ1-1, with D possibly TRBD1 on 6 matching bases. This CDR3 comprises 13 residues. Trimming removed 5 bases at V and 1 base at J, with 8 bases between. CDR1 is SGHTA, CDR2 FQGNSA, per germline. The CDR3 bases are TGTGCCAGCAGCCAGGGGAGGAACACTGAAGCTTTCTTT. Its translation: CASSQGRNTEAFF.

This clone came up a few times. The V and J genes are TRBV7-3 and TRBJ2-2, with no clear D. The CDR3 has 13 amino acids. Deletions cut 2 bases from V and 3 bases from J, with 4 bases between. Germline-derived CDR1 and CDR2 are SGHTA and FQGTGA. The CDR3 protein is CASSLAYTGELFF. The CDR3, as DNA: TGTGCCAGCAGCTTAGCCTACACCGGGGAGCTGTTTTTT.

The V call is TRBV18, the J call TRBJ2-3; 7 bases agree with TRBD1. The CDR3 has 16 amino acids. Germline-derived CDR1 and CDR2 are KGHSH and LQKENI. J was trimmed by 2 bases and V by 4 bases; bases with no gene match: 9. The CDR3 here is CASSQTGTVNTDTQYF. The CDR3 nucleotides are TGTGCCAGCTCACAAACCGGGACAGTTAACACAGATACGCAGTATTTT.

The chain employs TRBV10-2 and TRBJ2-1; TRBD2 agrees at 7 bases. The CDR3 extends over 19 amino acids. With V trimmed by 0 bases and J by 0 bases, 11 bases remained unmatched. The germline gives CDR1 WSHSY, CDR2 SAAADI. The CDR3 nucleotides read TGCGCCAGCAGTGAGTCGGGGCTCAGAGCGGGGTTCTCCTACAATGAGCAGTTCTTC. Its protein is CASSESGLRAGFSYNEQFF.

The chain carries TRBV11-2 and TRBJ2-3; 15 nucleotides align to TRBD2. CDR3 length: 16 amino acids. CDR1 is SGHAT and CDR2 is FQNNGV in the germline V gene. J was trimmed by 4 bases and V by 5 bases; bases with no gene match: 4. The CDR3 region has the DNA TGTGCCAGCAGCACGGGACTAGCGGGGGGAGCAGATACGCAGTATTTT. It yields the protein CASSTGLAGGADTQYF.

The V call is TRBV7-8, the J call TRBJ1-1, with D unclear. Trimming shortened V by 2 bases and J by 1 base, and 8 bases separated the two germline ends. The CDR3 is 14 amino acids. The germline CDR1 and CDR2 sequences are SGHVS and FQNEAQ. The CDR3 DNA reads as TGTGCCAGCAGCTTACGGCCGAGGAACACTGAAGCTTTCTTT. Translated, it gives CASSLRPRNTEAFF.

The chain is built from TRBV7-2 and TRBJ1-4, with 8 positions matching TRBD1. This CDR3 region has 15 residues. V lost 4 bases to trimming and J lost 7 bases; unmatched junction nucleotides: 8. CDR1 is SGHTA, CDR2 FQGNSA, per germline. CDR3 in amino acids: CASSSNRGSGEKLFF. The CDR3 DNA reads as TGTGCCAGCAGCTCGAACAGGGGGTCGGGTGAAAAACTGTTTTTT.